One and the same sample provided the 18 T cell receptor beta chains below, sequenced in a study of Graves' ophthalmopathy and Graves' hyperthyroidism. Transcripts of RNA were the source for amplifying TCR beta CDR3 regions. Second-round multiplex PCR came after first-round RT-PCR with HTBI primers. From the multiplex PCR reads, TCRdb called clonotypes with MiXCR, one entry per CDR3 protein. The data hold a few hundred thousand distinct CDR3 sequences, with around a fifth observed a single time. What was sequenced was peripheral blood. The source is a woman between 18 and 29 years old with stable Graves' hyperthyroidism.

The chain employs TRBV9 and TRBJ1-3; possible D gene TRBD1, 5 bases. The CDR3 contains 16 residues. Germline V gene data show CDR1 as SGDLS and CDR2 as YYNGEE. Trimming cost V 0 bases and J 4 bases, with 14 bases left between them. CDR3 amino acids: CASSVAGDPRGNTIYF. CDR3 bases: TGTGCCAGCAGCGTAGCTGGGGACCCGCGCGGAAACACCATATATTTT.

This clonotype was seen repeatedly, ten times or more. The V gene is TRBV6-1, the J gene TRBJ2-5, with 8 bases matching TRBD2. CDR3 length: 16 amino acids. In germline, CDR1 is MNHNS, CDR2 SASEGT. The ends lost 4 bases at V and 6 bases at J; junction bases unmatched: 13. CDR3 protein: CASSVRPGLARKTQYF. Here the CDR3 DNA reads TGTGCCAGCAGTGTCCGCCCTGGACTAGCTAGAAAGACCCAGTACTTC.

This clonotype appeared many times. This sequence joins TRBV25-1 and TRBJ1-3; no firm D call. The V gene's germline CDR1 is MGHDK and CDR2 SYGVNS. Trimming left V 5 bases short and J 8 bases short, with 16 bases between. The CDR3 consists of 14 residues. This chain's CDR3 is CASSNGSWRDTIYF. CDR3 bases: TGTGCCAGCAGTAACGGCTCCTGGAGGGACACCATATATTTT.

On this clonotype itself: The CDR3 does not close with the conserved phenylalanine or tryptophan, likely indicating a read error. The chain links TRBV7-3 to TRBJ2-7, with D maybe TRBD2 (5 bases). CDR1 SGHTA and CDR2 FQGTGA come from the germline V gene. The length of the CDR3 is 10 residues. V gave up 8 bases and J gave up 3 bases, with 5 bases separating them. Here the CDR3 DNA reads TGTGCCAGCGGGAGCTACGAGCAGTACTAC. It specifies CASGSYEQYY.

The rearrangement joins TRBV20-1 to TRBJ2-7; D is possibly TRBD1 (5 bases). Between the trimmed V and J ends, which lost 0 bases and 0 bases, there was a span of 9 bases. This CDR3 has 14 residues. Germline CDR1 and CDR2: DFQATT and SNEGSKA (reference sequence). The CDR3 nucleotides read TGCAGTGCTAGAGACTACAGGAGCTCCTACGAGCAGTACTTC. Translation: CSARDYRSSYEQYF.

The table lists this clonotype with many counts. V usage is TRBV7-2 and J usage is TRBJ1-6; D is possibly TRBD1 (6 bases). V was pared by 7 bases and J by 6 bases, with 10 bases between. Looked up from germline, CDR1 is SGHTA and CDR2 is FQGNSA. This CDR3 has 13 amino acids. The CDR3 loop is CASKTGSNSPLHF. The CDR3 DNA reads TGTGCCAGCAAGACAGGATCTAATTCACCCCTCCACTTT.

The rearrangement links TRBV29-1 to TRBJ2-5, with TRBD1 as a possible D gene (5 bases). V was trimmed by 6 bases and J by 5 bases, leaving 13 bases between them. Germline V gives CDR1 SQVTM, CDR2 ANQGSEA. CDR3 length equals 12 residues. CDR3 residues: CSVRRGRETQYF. The CDR3 bases are TGCAGCGTACGAAGGGGAAGGGAGACCCAGTACTTC.

This clonotype has only one observation. A much larger clone differs from this one at a single base, so this may be a read error. V usage is TRBV20-1 and J usage is TRBJ2-2; 8 nucleotides match TRBD2. Germline CDR1 and CDR2: DFQATT and SNEGSKA (reference sequence). The CDR3 consists of 15 residues. The J segment lost 6 bases and the V segment lost 5 bases, leaving 11 bases of the junction unmatched. Here the CDR3 reads CSAARPGLDAGELFF. The CDR3 nucleotides read TGCAGTGCTGCACGTCCGGGACTAGACGCCGGGGAGCTGTTTTTT.

The V gene is TRBV12-3 or TRBV12-4, the J gene TRBJ2-5, with 9 nucleotides matching TRBD2. V was pared by 1 base and J by 5 bases, with 8 bases of the junction left unmatched. The CDR3 consists of 16 residues. The DNA for the CDR3 is TGTGCCAGCAGTTTAGGTAGCGGGGGTGTGACGGAGACCCAGTACTTC. This gives the protein CASSLGSGGVTETQYF.

The chain combines TRBV7-8 with TRBJ1-4; D remains unclear. Germline CDR1 is SGHVS and CDR2 is FQNEAQ. Trimming shortened V by 0 bases and J by 4 bases, and 9 bases separated the two germline ends. The length of the CDR3 is 15 residues. The CDR3 region has the DNA TGTGCCAGCAGCTTAGCGTGGCAGCGTAATGAAAAACTGTTTTTT. Protein product: CASSLAWQRNEKLFF.

The chain carries TRBV6-4 and TRBJ1-2; D not certain. In germline, CDR1 is MRHNA, CDR2 SNTAGT. The CDR3 totals 12 residues. Trimming pared 4 bases from V and 6 bases from J, leaving 9 bases between. The chain's CDR3 is CASSVGRHGYTF. The CDR3 nucleotides are TGTGCCAGCAGTGTGGGGAGGCATGGCTACACCTTC.

There are a few counts of this clonotype. The chain links TRBV5-1 to TRBJ2-7; the D gene could be TRBD1 or TRBD2 (5 bases each). V lost 5 bases to trimming and J lost 6 bases, with 18 bases between them. Germline CDR1 is SGHRS and CDR2 is YFSETQ. This CDR3 has 14 amino acids. The CDR3 reads CASREGIWGSEQYF. CDR3 nucleotide sequence: TGCGCCAGCAGAGAAGGGATTTGGGGGAGCGAGCAGTACTTC.

This clonotype was recorded at least ten times. V usage is TRBV12-3 or TRBV12-4 and J usage is TRBJ1-1; weak D call: TRBD1 (6 bases). The germline V and J ends were trimmed by 6 bases and 2 bases, with 16 bases remaining between them. This CDR3 has 15 amino acids. The CDR3 reads CASSPGQPLNTEAFF. Written as DNA, the CDR3 is TGTGCCAGCAGCCCCGGACAGCCTCTTAACACTGAAGCTTTCTTT.

The genes are TRBV18 and TRBJ1-5; TRBD1 is a possible D gene (5 bases). Deletions cut 5 bases from V and 0 bases from J, with 11 bases between. CDR1 is KGHSH and CDR2 is LQKENI in the germline V gene. CDR3 length: 15 amino acids. CDR3 DNA: TGTGCCAGCTCAACACGGGACGTTAGCAATCAGCCCCAGCATTTT. Its protein is CASSTRDVSNQPQHF.

This clonotype was counted many times. The genes are TRBV5-1 and TRBJ1-3, with 7 bases fitting TRBD1. CDR3 size: 14 residues. The V gene end was trimmed by 4 bases and the J gene end by 3 bases; junction bases not matched to a gene: 4. CDR1 is SGHRS and CDR2 is YFSETQ in the germline V gene. The CDR3 DNA sequence: TGCGCCAGCAGCGGACAGGCTGGTGGAAACACCATATATTTT. Encoded protein: CASSGQAGGNTIYF.

This clonotype was seen ten or more times. The CDR3 region has the DNA TGTGCCAGCAGCTTAGCAGTAGGGGAAGCTTTCTTT. Translation gives CASSLAVGEAFF. V usage is TRBV7-9 and J usage is TRBJ1-1; D gene ambiguous. V was trimmed by 0 bases and J by 8 bases, leaving 7 bases between them. The CDR3 is made up of 12 amino acids. Germline assignment: CDR1 SEHNR and CDR2 FQNEAQ (reference sequence).

This chain uses TRBV15 with TRBJ1-2; no reliable D call. Germline V gives CDR1 LNHNV, CDR2 YYDKDF (reference sequence). CDR3 size: 12 residues. Trimming pared 5 bases from V and 5 bases from J, leaving 9 bases between. CDR3 residues: CATSPLGYGYTF. DNA for the CDR3: TGTGCCACCAGCCCGCTTGGGTATGGCTACACCTTC.

This clonotype has a count of ten or more. CDR3 DNA sequence: TGTGCCAGCAGCCTCAGCCCGGGGACGAACACTGAAGCTTTCTTT. Residues: CASSLSPGTNTEAFF. V is TRBV6-5 and J is TRBJ1-1; tentatively, D is TRBD1 (5 bases). Trimming pared 6 bases from V and 1 base from J, leaving 15 bases between. Germline lookup yields CDR1 MNHEY and CDR2 SVGAGI. This CDR3 has 15 residues.